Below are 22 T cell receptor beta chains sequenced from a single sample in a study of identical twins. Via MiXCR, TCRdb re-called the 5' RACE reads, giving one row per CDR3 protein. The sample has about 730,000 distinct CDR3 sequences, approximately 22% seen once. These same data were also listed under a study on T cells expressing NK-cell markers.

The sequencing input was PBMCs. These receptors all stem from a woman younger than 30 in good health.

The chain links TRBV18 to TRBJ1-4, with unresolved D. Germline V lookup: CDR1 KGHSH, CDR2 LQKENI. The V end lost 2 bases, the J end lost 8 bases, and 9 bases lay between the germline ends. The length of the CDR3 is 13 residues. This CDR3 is CASSPGYQEKLFF. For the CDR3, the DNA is TGTGCCAGCTCACCAGGGTATCAGGAAAAACTGTTTTTT. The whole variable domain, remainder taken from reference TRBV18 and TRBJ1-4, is NAGVMQNPRHLVRRRGQEARLRCSPMKGHSHVYWYRQLPEEGLKFMVYLQKENIIDESGMPKERFSAEFPKEGPSILRIQQVVRGDSAAYFCASSPGYQEKLFFGSGTQLSVL.

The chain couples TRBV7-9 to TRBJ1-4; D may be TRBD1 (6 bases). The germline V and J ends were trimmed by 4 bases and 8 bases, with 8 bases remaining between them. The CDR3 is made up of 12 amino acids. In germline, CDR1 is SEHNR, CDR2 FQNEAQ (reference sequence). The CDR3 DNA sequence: TGTGCCAGCAGCTCCACAGGGGAAAAACTGTTTTTT. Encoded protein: CASSSTGEKLFF.

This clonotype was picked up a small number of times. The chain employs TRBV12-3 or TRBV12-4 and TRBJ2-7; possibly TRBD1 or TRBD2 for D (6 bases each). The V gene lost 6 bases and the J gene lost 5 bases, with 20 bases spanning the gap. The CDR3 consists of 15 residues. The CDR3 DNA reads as TGTGCCAGCAGCGCCCTTATCTTGGGGGGCCACGAGCAGTACTTC. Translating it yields CASSALILGGHEQYF.

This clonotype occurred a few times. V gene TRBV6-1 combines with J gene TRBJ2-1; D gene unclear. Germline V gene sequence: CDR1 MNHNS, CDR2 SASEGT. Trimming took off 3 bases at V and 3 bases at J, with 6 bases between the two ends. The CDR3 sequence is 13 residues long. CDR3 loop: CASSDPFYNEQFF. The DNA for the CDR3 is TGTGCCAGCAGTGATCCTTTCTACAATGAGCAGTTCTTC.

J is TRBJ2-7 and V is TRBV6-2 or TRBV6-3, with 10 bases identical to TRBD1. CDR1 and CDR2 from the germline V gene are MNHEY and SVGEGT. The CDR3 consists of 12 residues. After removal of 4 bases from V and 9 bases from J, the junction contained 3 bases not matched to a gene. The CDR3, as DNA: TGTGCCAGCAGTTGGGACAGGGGAGTGCAGTACTTC. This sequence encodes CASSWDRGVQYF.

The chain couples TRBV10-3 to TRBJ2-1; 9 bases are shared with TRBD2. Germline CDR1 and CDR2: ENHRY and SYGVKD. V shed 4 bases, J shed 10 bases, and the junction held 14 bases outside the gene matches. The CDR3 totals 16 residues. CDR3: CAISAQGHGAGGEQFF. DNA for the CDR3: TGTGCCATCAGTGCTCAGGGACACGGAGCGGGGGGCGAGCAGTTCTTC.

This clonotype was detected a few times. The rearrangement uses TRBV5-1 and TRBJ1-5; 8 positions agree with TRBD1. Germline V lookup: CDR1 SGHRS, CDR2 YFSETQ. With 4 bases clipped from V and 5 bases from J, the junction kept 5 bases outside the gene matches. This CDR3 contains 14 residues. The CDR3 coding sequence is TGCGCCAGCAGCCGAGGACAGGGCGATCAGCCCCAGCATTTT. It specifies CASSRGQGDQPQHF.

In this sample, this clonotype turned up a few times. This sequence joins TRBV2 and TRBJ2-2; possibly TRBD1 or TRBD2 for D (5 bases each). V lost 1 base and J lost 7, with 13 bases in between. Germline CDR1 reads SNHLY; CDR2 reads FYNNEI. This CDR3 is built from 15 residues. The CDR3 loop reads CASSEEGPTNGELFF. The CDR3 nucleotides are TGTGCCAGCAGTGAAGAGGGACCGACGAACGGGGAGCTGTTTTTT.

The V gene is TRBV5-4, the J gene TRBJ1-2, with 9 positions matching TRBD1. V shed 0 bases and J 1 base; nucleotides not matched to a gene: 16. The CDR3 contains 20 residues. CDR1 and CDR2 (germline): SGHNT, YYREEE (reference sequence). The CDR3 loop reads CASSLERGAGTGRYNYGYTF. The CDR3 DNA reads TGTGCCAGCAGCTTGGAAAGAGGGGCCGGGACAGGGCGATATAACTATGGCTACACCTTC.

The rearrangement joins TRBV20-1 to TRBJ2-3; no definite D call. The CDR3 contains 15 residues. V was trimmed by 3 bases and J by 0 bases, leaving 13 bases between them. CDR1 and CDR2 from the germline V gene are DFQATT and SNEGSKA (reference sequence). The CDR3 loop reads CSASSGRISTDTQYF. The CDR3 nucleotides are TGCAGTGCTAGTTCCGGGCGGATTAGCACAGATACGCAGTATTTT.

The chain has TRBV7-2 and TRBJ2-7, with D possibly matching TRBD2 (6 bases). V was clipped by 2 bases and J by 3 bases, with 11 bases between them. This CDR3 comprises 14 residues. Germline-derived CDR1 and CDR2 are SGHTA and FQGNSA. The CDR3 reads CASSLRAGIYEQYF. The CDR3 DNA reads TGTGCCAGCAGCTTAAGGGCGGGAATCTACGAGCAGTACTTC.

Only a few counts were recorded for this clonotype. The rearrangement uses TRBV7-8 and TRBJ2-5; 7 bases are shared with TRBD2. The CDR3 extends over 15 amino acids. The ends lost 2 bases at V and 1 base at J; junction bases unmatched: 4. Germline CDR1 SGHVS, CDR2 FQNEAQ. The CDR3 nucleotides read TGTGCCAGCAGCTTAAGGCGGGGGAGCCAAGAGACCCAGTACTTC. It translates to CASSLRRGSQETQYF.

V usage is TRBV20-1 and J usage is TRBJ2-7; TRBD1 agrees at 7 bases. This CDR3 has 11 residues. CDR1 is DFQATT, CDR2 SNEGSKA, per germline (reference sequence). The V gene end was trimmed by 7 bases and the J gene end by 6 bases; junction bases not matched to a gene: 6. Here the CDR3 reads CSGNRGFEQYF. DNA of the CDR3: TGCAGTGGTAACAGGGGTTTCGAGCAGTACTTC.

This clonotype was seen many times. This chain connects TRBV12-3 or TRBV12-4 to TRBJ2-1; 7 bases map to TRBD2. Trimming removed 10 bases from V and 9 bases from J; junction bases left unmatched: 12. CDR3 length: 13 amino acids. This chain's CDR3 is CATAGTTGGEQFF. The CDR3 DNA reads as TGTGCCACCGCGGGGACTACGGGGGGTGAGCAGTTCTTC.

CDR3 protein: CASSFFGWGSYNEQFF. CDR3 bases: TGCGCCAGCAGCTTTTTTGGGTGGGGCTCCTACAATGAGCAGTTCTTC. This chain connects TRBV5-1 to TRBJ2-1, with D uncertain. The germline CDR1 and CDR2 sequences are SGHRS and YFSETQ. CDR3 length: 16 amino acids. Trimming took 2 bases from V and 0 from J, leaving 12 bases between them.

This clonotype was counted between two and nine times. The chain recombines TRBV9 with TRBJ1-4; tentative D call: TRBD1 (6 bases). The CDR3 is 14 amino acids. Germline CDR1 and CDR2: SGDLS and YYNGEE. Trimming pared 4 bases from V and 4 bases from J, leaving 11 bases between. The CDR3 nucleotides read TGTGCCAGCAGCTATGGACAGATTAATGAAAAACTGTTTTTT. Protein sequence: CASSYGQINEKLFF.

DNA for the CDR3: TGTGCCAGCAGCTTTACCCGGTCTTTCAAGGGGGAAAAACTGTTTTTT. This encodes CASSFTRSFKGEKLFF. This chain connects TRBV11-1 to TRBJ1-4; D possibly corresponds to TRBD1 (5 bases). CDR1 and CDR2 from the germline V gene are SGHAT and FQDESV (reference sequence). Trimming left V 3 bases short and J 8 bases short, with 19 bases between. The CDR3 runs to 16 residues.

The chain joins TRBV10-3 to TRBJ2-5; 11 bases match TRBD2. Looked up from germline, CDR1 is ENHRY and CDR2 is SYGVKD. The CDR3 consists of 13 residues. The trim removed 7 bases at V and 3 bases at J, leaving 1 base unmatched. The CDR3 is CAIKLAGEETQYF. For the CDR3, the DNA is TGTGCCATCAAACTAGCGGGAGAAGAGACCCAGTACTTC.

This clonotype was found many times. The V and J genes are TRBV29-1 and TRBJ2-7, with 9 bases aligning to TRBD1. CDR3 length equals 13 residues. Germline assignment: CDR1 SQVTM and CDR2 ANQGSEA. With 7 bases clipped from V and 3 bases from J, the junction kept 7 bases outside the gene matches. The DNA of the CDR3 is TGCAGCGCCGCCGGGACAGGGCTCTACGAGCAGTACTTC. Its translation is CSAAGTGLYEQYF.

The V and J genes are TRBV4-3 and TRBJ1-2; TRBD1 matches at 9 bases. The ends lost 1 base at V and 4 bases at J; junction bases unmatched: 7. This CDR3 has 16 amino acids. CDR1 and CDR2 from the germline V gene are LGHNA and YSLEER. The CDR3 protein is CASSQGGTGYSYGYTF. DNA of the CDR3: TGCGCCAGCAGCCAAGGGGGGACAGGGTACTCCTATGGCTACACCTTC.

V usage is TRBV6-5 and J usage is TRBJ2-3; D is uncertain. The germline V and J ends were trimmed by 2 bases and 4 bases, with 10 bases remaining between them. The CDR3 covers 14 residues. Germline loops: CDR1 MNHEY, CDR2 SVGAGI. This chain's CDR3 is CASSYTPFADTQYF. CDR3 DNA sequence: TGTGCCAGCAGTTACACACCTTTCGCAGATACGCAGTATTTT.

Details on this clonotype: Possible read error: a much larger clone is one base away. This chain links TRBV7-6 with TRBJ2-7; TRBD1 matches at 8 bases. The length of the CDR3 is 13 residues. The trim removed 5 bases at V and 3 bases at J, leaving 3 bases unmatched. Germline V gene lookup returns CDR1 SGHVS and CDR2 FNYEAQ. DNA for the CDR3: TGTGCCAGCAGCCAGGGACAGGTCTACGAGCAGTACTTC. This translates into CASSQGQVYEQYF.